This record concerns one TCR beta chain sequence. The data belong to a study of T cell responses to AZD1222 COVID-19 vaccine. Using immunoSEQ multiplex PCR, the repertoire was profiled, and TCRdb retains in-frame clones only, with some absent. Counted here are roughly 80,000 clones, roughly 90% occurring once; the ten biggest clones make up roughly 4.3%. The sample was peripheral blood, taken on day 0 of MenACWY control vaccination. This sequence originates from an adult in good health.

CDR3 in amino acids: CASSPWGANTEAFF. The CDR3 bases are TGTGCCAGCAGTCCCTGGGGGGCGAACACTGAAGCTTTCTTT. The chain is built from TRBV25-1 and TRBJ1-1, with a weak D call TRBD1 (6 bases). V was pared by 5 bases and J by 1 base, with 11 bases between. This CDR3 comprises 14 residues. Germline V lookup: CDR1 MGHDK, CDR2 SYGVNS.